This TCR beta chain was profiled in a study of cytomegalovirus exposure and HLA in healthy donors. Germline lookup yields CDR1 LNHNV and CDR2 YYDKDF (reference sequence). This CDR3 is 16 amino acids long. Trimming cost V 2 bases and J 7 bases, with 17 bases left between them. 13 Jbeta primers and 60 Vbeta primers were used for the PCR. Profiled with immunoSEQ multiplex PCR; TCRdb holds only in-frame clones, not every one. Of 90,000 to 120,000 clones in the sample, less than 85% were seen once. Study-level points and caveats: Researchers reportedly found TCR beta sequences accurately predicted most subjects' HLA-A and HLA-B alleles. A later analysis found TCR association rates differed by HLA locus, highest for DRB1 and lowest for HLA-C. The study flagged some 170 TCR beta chains as cytomegalovirus-associated. When a later analysis was performed, an Asian-associated ancestry cluster reportedly had fewer N-insertions than the approximately 700-donor mean.

Regarding this clone: As yet, its antigen is unknown.

The chain employs TRBV15 and TRBJ1-4; weak D call: TRBD1 (6 bases). Sequenced material: PBMCs. The sequence was obtained from a woman in her forties in good health and CMV-seropositive. CDR3 in DNA: TGTGCCACCAGCAGATCAACAGGGTCAGGGAGTGAAAAACTGTTTTTT. It translates to CATSRSTGSGSEKLFF. The complete variable domain, with remaining parts taken from reference TRBV15 and TRBJ1-4, reads DAMVIQNPRYQVTQFGKPVTLSCSQTLNHNVMYWYQQKSSQAPKLLFHYYDKDFNNEADTPDNFQSRRPNTSFCFLDIRSPGLGDTAMYLCATSRSTGSGSEKLFFGSGTQLSVL.